This TCR beta chain was obtained from a study of blood T cell repertoires in COVID-19. In the study overall: The samples span acute and convalescent COVID-19 from the United States, Italy and Spain.

Assay: immunoSEQ multiplex PCR; the TCRdb copy retains only in-frame clones and omits some. The top ten hold 20% of the sample, which has about 200,000 clones, 80% to 90% seen once. Trimming shortened V by 4 bases and J by 2 bases, and 6 bases separated the two germline ends. This CDR3 comprises 13 residues. Germline loops: CDR1 SGHDN, CDR2 FVKESK. This clone was picked up one time. Material: peripheral blood. The receptor was derived from a human donor in a cohort sampled during active COVID-19. The chain is built from TRBV14 and TRBJ1-5; D possibly corresponds to TRBD1 (6 bases). CDR3 sequence reads: CASSPGGNQPQHF. CDR3 nucleotide sequence: TGTGCCAGCAGCCCAGGGGGCAATCAGCCCCAGCATTTT.